The 21 T cell receptor beta chains in this list originate from one sample, sequenced in a study of CD8 T cells in Susac syndrome. The RNA input was about 0.5 to 1 ug, and it was reverse transcribed with random hexamers. One entry per CDR3 protein results from TCRdb running MiXCR on the immunoSEQ multiplex PCR reads. The sample comprises roughly 250,000 distinct CDR3 sequences, about 95% of which are singletons, and 0.1% rests with the top ten. The sample comprised CD4+ T cells from PBMCs. Receptors were obtained from a human donor with Susac syndrome.

This chain links TRBV18 with TRBJ2-5; D call uncertain. Germline loops: CDR1 KGHSH, CDR2 LQKENI. The V and J ends lost 6 bases and 1 base respectively, with 9 bases between them. CDR3 length: 13 residues. The CDR3 reads CASSSNAQETQYF. DNA for the CDR3: TGTGCCAGCTCTTCGAACGCCCAAGAGACCCAGTACTTC. The full variable domain, with the rest looked up from reference TRBV18 and TRBJ2-5, is NAGVMQNPRHLVRRRGQEARLRCSPMKGHSHVYWYRQLPEEGLKFMVYLQKENIIDESGMPKERFSAEFPKEGPSILRIQQVVRGDSAAYFCASSSNAQETQYFGPGTRLLVL.

V gene TRBV18 combines with J gene TRBJ1-2, with D possibly matching TRBD1 (6 bases). This CDR3 has 15 residues. The ends were cut back, 3 bases at V and 0 bases at J, with 11 bases in the middle. The germline CDR1 and CDR2 sequences are KGHSH and LQKENI. CDR3 sequence reads: CASSPKDSSNYGYTF. Here the CDR3 DNA reads TGTGCCAGCTCACCCAAGGACAGCTCTAACTATGGCTACACCTTC.

This chain links TRBV2 with TRBJ2-1; D is undetermined. Germline CDR1 SNHLY, CDR2 FYNNEI. Trimming took off 8 bases at V and 4 bases at J, with 9 bases between the two ends. The CDR3 contains 12 residues. The CDR3 is CASQPQYNEQFF. In DNA, the CDR3 is TGTGCCAGCCAGCCCCAATACAATGAGCAGTTCTTC.

The chain uses TRBV20-1 and TRBJ2-7; possible D gene TRBD1, 5 bases. Trimming shortened V by 3 bases and J by 2 bases, and 14 bases separated the two germline ends. CDR1 is DFQATT, CDR2 SNEGSKA, per germline (reference sequence). The length of the CDR3 is 14 residues. CDR3 DNA sequence: TGCAGTGCTAGCCCCCCTGACAGCCCCTACGAGCAGTACTTC. Protein product: CSASPPDSPYEQYF.

The chain joins TRBV5-6 to TRBJ2-7, with D unclear. The CDR3 loop spans 15 amino acids. Germline loops: CDR1 SGHDT, CDR2 YYEEEE. V was clipped by 0 bases and J by 6 bases, with 16 bases between them. CDR3 coding DNA: TGTGCCAGCAGCTTGGTCGGCCGCGACGTCGGCGAGCAGTACTTC. Protein sequence: CASSLVGRDVGEQYF.

The V gene is TRBV4-2, the J gene TRBJ2-7; D perhaps matches TRBD2 (6 bases). The germline CDR1 and CDR2 sequences are LGHNA and YNFKEQ. The CDR3 runs to 15 residues. Trimming stripped 0 bases from V and 3 bases from J, with 12 bases between. CDR3: CASSQELLANYEQYF. CDR3 DNA sequence: TGTGCCAGCAGCCAAGAGCTCCTAGCGAACTACGAGCAGTACTTC.

This chain uses TRBV15 with TRBJ2-7; the match to TRBD1 covers 7 bases. CDR1 and CDR2 from the germline V gene are LNHNV and YYDKDF (reference sequence). The CDR3 extends over 14 amino acids. The ends lost 3 bases at V and 3 bases at J; junction bases unmatched: 5. Written as DNA, the CDR3 is TGTGCCACCAGCAGGCAGAGGGACAGCTACGAGCAGTACTTC. This translates into CATSRQRDSYEQYF.

V gene TRBV20-1 combines with J gene TRBJ2-1; 8 bases line up with TRBD2. Germline trimming cut 6 bases from V and 6 bases from J; bases unmatched to any gene: 10. Germline V lookup: CDR1 DFQATT, CDR2 SNEGSKA (reference sequence). The CDR3 contains 14 residues. The CDR3 DNA reads TGCAGTGCGCCCGGCGGGAGGCCTCTCAATGAGCAGTTCTTC. This gives the protein CSAPGGRPLNEQFF.

This rearrangement joins TRBV20-1 to TRBJ1-1; no clear D gene. The CDR3 length is 13 residues. V shed 5 bases and J shed 2 bases, with 12 bases lying between them. Germline V gene data show CDR1 as DFQATT and CDR2 as SNEGSKA (reference sequence). The CDR3 loop reads CSASRTGNTEAFF. The DNA of the CDR3 is TGCAGTGCTTCGAGGACGGGAAACACTGAAGCTTTCTTT.

The chain uses TRBV19 and TRBJ2-7, with D maybe TRBD2 (5 bases). This CDR3 has 13 amino acids. The V gene lost 4 bases and the J gene lost 8 bases, with 15 bases spanning the gap. In germline, CDR1 is LNHDA, CDR2 SQIVND (reference sequence). CDR3 sequence reads: CASSSSDSGKQYF. The CDR3 DNA reads as TGTGCCAGTAGTAGCAGTGACTCCGGGAAGCAGTACTTC.

Only one count was recorded for this clonotype. The chain couples TRBV18 to TRBJ2-7; D is unresolved. V dropped 1 base and J dropped 3 bases, with 13 bases sitting between them. CDR1 is KGHSH, CDR2 LQKENI, per germline. This CDR3 spans 15 amino acids. In DNA, the CDR3 is TGTGCCAGCTCACCACAGGGCGGCGATTACTACGAGCAGTACTTC. Its translation: CASSPQGGDYYEQYF.

The genes are TRBV9 and TRBJ2-3; D not resolved. The CDR3 totals 13 residues. The ends were cut back, 1 base at V and 7 bases at J, with 10 bases in the middle. Germline V gene data show CDR1 as SGDLS and CDR2 as YYNGEE. CDR3 nucleotides: TGTGCCAGCAGCGTAAACCTGCTGAATACGCAGTATTTT. It specifies CASSVNLLNTQYF.

The chain links TRBV7-2 to TRBJ2-3, with TRBD2 matching 7 bases. Germline trimming cut 5 bases from V and 10 bases from J; bases unmatched to any gene: 9. This CDR3 is 13 amino acids long. Germline V lookup: CDR1 SGHTA, CDR2 FQGNSA. CDR3 in amino acids: CASSTSRDYAQYF. The CDR3 DNA reads as TGTGCCAGCAGCACCAGTAGGGACTACGCGCAGTATTTT.

The V and J genes are TRBV6-5 and TRBJ2-5; no definite D call. Trimming took 6 bases from V and 2 from J, leaving 10 bases between them. There are 13 residues in the CDR3. Looked up from germline, CDR1 is MNHEY and CDR2 is SVGAGI. CDR3 bases: TGTGCCAGCAGAATGACTGGACAAGAGACCCAGTACTTC. This gives the protein CASRMTGQETQYF.

The DNA for the CDR3 is TGTGCTAGTGGTTTTGGGGGGCACAATGAGCAGTTCTTC. Its translation is CASGFGGHNEQFF. The chain links TRBV12-5 to TRBJ2-1; tentatively, D is TRBD1 or TRBD2 (6 bases each). Trimming shortened V by 3 bases and J by 5 bases, and 8 bases separated the two germline ends. The CDR3 spans 13 residues. Germline CDR1 reads LGHNT; CDR2 reads FRNRAP.

J is TRBJ2-7 and V is TRBV20-1; D uncertain. Germline V gene sequence: CDR1 DFQATT, CDR2 SNEGSKA (reference sequence). V was cut by 1 base and J by 0 bases, with 10 bases left in between. The CDR3 runs 14 residues. The CDR3 bases are TGCAGTGCTAGAGGGTTCAGGAGCTCCTACGAGCAGTACTTC. It translates to CSARGFRSSYEQYF.

The CDR3 bases are TGTGCCTGGAGCCCCCGGGCCTATGGCTACACCTTC. Translated, it gives CAWSPRAYGYTF. V is TRBV30 and J is TRBJ1-2; no clear D. The V and J ends lost 3 bases and 4 bases respectively, with 9 bases between them. Per the germline V gene, CDR1 is GTSNPN and CDR2 is SVGIG (reference sequence). This CDR3 has 12 residues.

This clonotype was detected a few times. The chain carries TRBV6-5 and TRBJ2-7, with TRBD1 matching over 9 bases. The V gene's germline CDR1 is MNHEY and CDR2 SVGAGI. The CDR3 consists of 14 residues. J was trimmed by 0 bases and V by 7 bases; bases with no gene match: 4. In nucleotides, the CDR3 is TGTGCCAGCACTCCGGGACAGGGCTCCTACGAGCAGTACTTC. This gives the protein CASTPGQGSYEQYF.

V usage is TRBV4-2 and J usage is TRBJ2-3; 11 nucleotides agree with TRBD2. CDR1 is LGHNA, CDR2 YNFKEQ, per germline. Trimming cost V 4 bases and J 2 bases; bases outside gene matches: 20. The CDR3 covers 21 residues. CDR3 sequence: CASSPRTTSGRGMGPTDTQYF. In DNA, the CDR3 is TGTGCCAGCAGCCCCCGTACCACTAGCGGGAGAGGAATGGGCCCCACAGATACGCAGTATTTT.

The chain carries TRBV29-1 and TRBJ2-7; D is unclear. Per germline, CDR1 SQVTM and CDR2 ANQGSEA. Between the trimmed V and J ends, which lost 7 bases and 2 bases, there was a span of 12 bases. The CDR3 is made up of 12 amino acids. The CDR3: CSAGMGTYEQYF. CDR3 bases: TGCAGCGCAGGTATGGGGACCTACGAGCAGTACTTC.

The chain is built from TRBV29-1 and TRBJ1-2; D is unresolved. V lost 3 bases and J lost 4, with 12 bases in between. There are 13 residues in the CDR3. Germline V gives CDR1 SQVTM, CDR2 ANQGSEA. The CDR3 DNA reads TGCAGCGTTGAGAAGGGAAAATCCTATGGCTACACCTTC. Encoded protein: CSVEKGKSYGYTF.